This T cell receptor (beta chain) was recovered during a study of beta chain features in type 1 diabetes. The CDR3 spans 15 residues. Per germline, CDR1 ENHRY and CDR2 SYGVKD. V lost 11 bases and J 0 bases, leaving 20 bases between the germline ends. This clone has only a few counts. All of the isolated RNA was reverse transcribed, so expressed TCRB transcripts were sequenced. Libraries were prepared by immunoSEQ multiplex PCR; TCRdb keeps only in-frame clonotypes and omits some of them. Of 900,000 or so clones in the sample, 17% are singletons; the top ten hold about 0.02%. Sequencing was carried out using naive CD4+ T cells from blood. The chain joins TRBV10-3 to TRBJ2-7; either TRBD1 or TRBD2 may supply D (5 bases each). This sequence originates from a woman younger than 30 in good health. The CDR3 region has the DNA TGTGCCTCCGAACCCGCGGCAGGGAGCTCCTACGAGCAGTACTTC. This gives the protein CASEPAAGSSYEQYF.